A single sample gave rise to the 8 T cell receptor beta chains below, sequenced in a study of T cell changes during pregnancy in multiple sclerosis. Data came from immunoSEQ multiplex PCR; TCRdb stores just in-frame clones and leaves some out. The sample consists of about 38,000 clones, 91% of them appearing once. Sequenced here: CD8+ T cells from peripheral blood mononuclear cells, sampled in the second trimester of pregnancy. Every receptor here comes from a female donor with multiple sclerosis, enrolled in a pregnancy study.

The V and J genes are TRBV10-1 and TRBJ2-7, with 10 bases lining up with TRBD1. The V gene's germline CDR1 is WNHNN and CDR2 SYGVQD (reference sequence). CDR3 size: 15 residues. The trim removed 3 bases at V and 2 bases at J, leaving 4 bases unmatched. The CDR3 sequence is CASSDPGQGAYEQYF. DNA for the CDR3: TGCGCCAGCAGTGATCCAGGACAGGGGGCCTACGAGCAGTACTTC.

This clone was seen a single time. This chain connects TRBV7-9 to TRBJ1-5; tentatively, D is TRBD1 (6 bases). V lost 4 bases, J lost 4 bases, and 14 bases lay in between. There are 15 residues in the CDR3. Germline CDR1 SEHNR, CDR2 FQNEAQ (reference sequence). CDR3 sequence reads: CASSSTGLLNQPQHF. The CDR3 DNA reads TGTGCCAGCAGCTCAACAGGGTTACTAAATCAGCCCCAGCATTTT.

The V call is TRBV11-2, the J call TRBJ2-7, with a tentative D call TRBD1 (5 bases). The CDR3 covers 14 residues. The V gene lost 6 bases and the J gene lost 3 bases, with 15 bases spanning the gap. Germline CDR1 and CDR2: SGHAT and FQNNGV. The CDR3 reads CASSSLGDHYEQYF. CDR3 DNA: TGTGCCAGCAGTTCTTTAGGGGATCACTACGAGCAGTACTTC.

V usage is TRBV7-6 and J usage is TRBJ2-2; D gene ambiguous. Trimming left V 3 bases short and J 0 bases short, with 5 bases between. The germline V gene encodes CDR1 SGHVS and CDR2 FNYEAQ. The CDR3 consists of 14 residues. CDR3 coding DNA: TGTGCCAGCAGCTTGGGCACGAACACCGGGGAGCTGTTTTTT. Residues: CASSLGTNTGELFF.

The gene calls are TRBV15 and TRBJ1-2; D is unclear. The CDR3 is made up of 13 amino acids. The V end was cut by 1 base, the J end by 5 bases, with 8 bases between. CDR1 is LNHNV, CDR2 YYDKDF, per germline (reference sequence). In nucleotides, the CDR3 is TGTGCCACCAGCAGAGTCGAGCTTTATGGCTACACCTTC. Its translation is CATSRVELYGYTF.

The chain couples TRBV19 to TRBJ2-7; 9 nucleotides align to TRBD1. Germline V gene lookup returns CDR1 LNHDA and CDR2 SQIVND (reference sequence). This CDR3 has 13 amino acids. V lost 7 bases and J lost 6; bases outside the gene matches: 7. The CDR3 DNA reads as TGTGCCAGTAAACAGGGGGCGGCATCCGAGCAGTACTTC. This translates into CASKQGAASEQYF. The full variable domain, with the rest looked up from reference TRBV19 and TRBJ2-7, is DGGITQSPKYLFRKEGQNVTLSCEQNLNHDAMYWYRQDPGQGLRLIYYSQIVNDFQKGDIAEGYSVSREKKESFPLTVTSAQKNPTAFYLCASKQGAASEQYFGPGTRLTVT.

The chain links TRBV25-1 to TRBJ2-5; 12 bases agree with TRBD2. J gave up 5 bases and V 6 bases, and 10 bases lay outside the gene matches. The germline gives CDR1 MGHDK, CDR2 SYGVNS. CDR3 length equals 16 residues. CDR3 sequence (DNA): TGTGCCAGCAGGACTCCCGGACTAGCGGGATTCGAGACCCAGTACTTC. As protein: CASRTPGLAGFETQYF.

The CDR3 sequence: CSVLEGGPYNEQFF. The DNA of the CDR3 is TGCAGCGTTTTAGAGGGAGGGCCGTACAATGAGCAGTTCTTC. This chain uses TRBV29-1 with TRBJ2-1, with TRBD2 identical over 7 bases. Per the germline V gene, CDR1 is SQVTM and CDR2 is ANQGSEA. V gave up 5 bases and J gave up 4 bases; unmatched junction bases: 8. CDR3 length: 14 amino acids.